This T cell receptor beta chain was found in a study of blood T cell repertoires in COVID-19. Regarding this clone: Other DNA sequences in the same sample also yield this CDR3.

Method: immunoSEQ multiplex PCR; TCRdb's copy keeps in-frame clones and lacks some. Here the sample spans 55,000 or so clones, around 87% being singletons. The CDR3 length is 15 residues. The V end lost 3 bases, the J end lost 0 bases, and 9 bases lay between the germline ends. Germline lookup yields CDR1 KGHSH and CDR2 LQKENI. The V gene is TRBV18, the J gene TRBJ2-1, with a weak D call TRBD2 (5 bases). The origin of this receptor is a man aged 60-69 years with active or convalescent COVID-19. Sequences were obtained from peripheral blood. The CDR3, as DNA: TGTGCCAGCTCACCCCTAGGGAGCTCCTACAATGAGCAGTTCTTC. Translating gives CASSPLGSSYNEQFF. Complete variable domain (other parts from reference TRBV18 and TRBJ2-1): NAGVMQNPRHLVRRRGQEARLRCSPMKGHSHVYWYRQLPEEGLKFMVYLQKENIIDESGMPKERFSAEFPKEGPSILRIQQVVRGDSAAYFCASSPLGSSYNEQFFGPGTRLTVL.